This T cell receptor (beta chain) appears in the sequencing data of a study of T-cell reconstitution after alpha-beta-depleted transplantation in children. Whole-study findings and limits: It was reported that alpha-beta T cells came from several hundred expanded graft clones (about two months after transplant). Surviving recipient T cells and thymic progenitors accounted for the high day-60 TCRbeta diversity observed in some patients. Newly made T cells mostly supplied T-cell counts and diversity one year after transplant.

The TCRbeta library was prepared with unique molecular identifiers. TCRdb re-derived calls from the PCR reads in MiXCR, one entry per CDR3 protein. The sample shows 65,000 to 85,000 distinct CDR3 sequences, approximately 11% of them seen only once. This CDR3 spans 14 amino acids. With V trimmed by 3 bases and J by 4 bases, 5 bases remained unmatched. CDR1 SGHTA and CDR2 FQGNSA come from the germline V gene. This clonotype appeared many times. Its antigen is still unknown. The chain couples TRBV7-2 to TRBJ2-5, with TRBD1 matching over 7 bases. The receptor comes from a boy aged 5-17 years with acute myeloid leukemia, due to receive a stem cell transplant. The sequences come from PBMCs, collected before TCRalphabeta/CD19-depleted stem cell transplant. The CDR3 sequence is CASSFDRVVETQYF. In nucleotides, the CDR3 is TGTGCCAGCAGCTTCGACAGGGTGGTAGAGACCCAGTACTTC.